Listed below are T cell receptor beta chains from one sample, sequenced in a study of human T cells and chemical hapten exposure. TCRdb recomputed calls from the RACE reads with MiXCR, one row per CDR3 protein. Of approximately 84,000 distinct CDR3 sequences listed, roughly 10% are singletons. The specimen comprised whole blood, sampled in connection with sensitization to the hapten diphenylcyclopropenone (DPC). The receptors were sampled from a woman in her 30s with alopecia areata. Some clones in this sample may be carry-over from other donors' samples. The CDR3 runs from the conserved cysteine through the conserved F or W. D genes are given only for firm matches. Where a row states a size, it is once, few, many or the class of an expanded clone; other rows omit it.

>TRBJ1-1|TRBV28|many|.
CASKQNTEAFF
TGTGCCAGCAAACAGAACACTGAAGCTTTCTTT
>TRBJ2-3|TRBV5-6|many|.
CASSASDTQYF
TGTGCCAGCAGTGCTAGTGATACGCAGTATTTT
>TRBJ2-1|TRBV11-2|few|.
CASSGADDNEQFF
TGTGCCAGCAGCGGGGCCGACGACAATGAGCAGTTCTTC
>TRBJ2-4|TRBV6-6|many|.
CAGFKGLAKNIQYF
TGTGCCGGGTTTAAGGGGTTAGCCAAAAACATTCAGTACTTC
>TRBJ2-3|TRBV7-2|few|TRBD2
CASSLQGLPLDTQYF
TGTGCCAGCAGCTTACAGGGACTACCTCTTGATACGCAGTATTTT
>TRBJ2-2|TRBV2|few|TRBD2
CASSAGGKAGELFF
TGTGCCAGCAGTGCCGGGGGGAAAGCCGGGGAGCTGTTTTTT
>TRBJ2-6|TRBV7-9|many|.
CASSPGVTSSGANVLTF
TGTGCCAGCAGCCCAGGGGTTACGAGCTCTGGGGCCAACGTCCTGACTTTC
>TRBJ2-7|TRBV5-4|few|.
CASSLQTGPYEQYF
TGTGCCAGCAGCTTACAGACAGGACCCTACGAGCAGTACTTC
>TRBJ2-5|TRBV28|.|.
CASSFSGLETQYF
TGTGCCAGCAGTTTCTCGGGGTTGGAGACCCAGTACTTC
>TRBJ2-1|TRBV28|few|TRBD2
CASSLGSLAGDHEQFF
TGTGCCAGCAGCTTAGGGTCGCTAGCGGGAGACCATGAGCAGTTCTTC
>TRBJ2-3|TRBV3-1|many|.
CASGVTDTQYF
TGTGCCAGCGGAGTCACAGATACGCAGTATTTT
>TRBJ1-5|TRBV6-4|many|.
CASNQGNQPQHF
TGTGCCAGCAACCAGGGGAATCAGCCCCAGCATTTT
>TRBJ2-5|TRBV7-2|many|.
CASSPRPDYWETQYF
TGTGCCAGCAGCCCACGACCGGATTACTGGGAGACCCAGTACTTC
>TRBJ2-5|TRBV9|.|.
CASSAGLQETQYF
TGTGCCAGCAGCGCGGGACTCCAAGAGACCCAGTACTTC
>TRBJ1-5|TRBV30|.|TRBD1
CAWGFRDRGQPQHF
TGTGCCTGGGGTTTCCGGGACAGAGGCCAGCCCCAGCATTTT
>TRBJ2-1|TRBV12-3/TRBV12-4|.|TRBD2
CASSFTLAGGRAEQFF
TGTGCCAGCAGTTTCACCCTAGCGGGGGGCCGGGCTGAGCAGTTCTTC
>TRBJ1-1|TRBV11-1|few|.
CASSRGLFGVANTEAFF
TGTGCCAGCAGCCGTGGCCTTTTCGGGGTAGCGAACACTGAAGCTTTCTTT
>TRBJ1-1|TRBV2|many|.
CASRLDSSNTEAFF
TGTGCCAGCAGGTTGGACAGTTCGAACACTGAAGCTTTCTTT
>TRBJ1-1|TRBV7-9|many|.
CASSFTNTEAFF
TGTGCCAGCAGCTTTACGAACACTGAAGCTTTCTTT
>TRBJ1-2|TRBV28|.|.
CATGDEGYTF
TGTGCCACCGGGGACGAGGGCTACACCTTC
>TRBJ1-1|TRBV12-3/TRBV12-4|.|.
CATQVGPRVGTGAFF
TGTGCCACCCAGGTCGGACCCAGAGTCGGGACGGGAGCTTTCTTT
>TRBJ2-3|TRBV29-1|.|TRBD2
CSTHSGRRQYF
TGCAGCACTCATAGCGGGAGACGGCAGTATTTT
>TRBJ2-3|TRBV6-1|many|.
CASSKSRGRRTDTQYF
TGTGCCAGCAGCAAGAGCAGGGGCCGTCGCACAGATACGCAGTATTTT
>TRBJ1-1|TRBV28|many|.
CASLWGGTEAFF
TGTGCCAGCCTTTGGGGTGGCACTGAAGCTTTCTTT
>TRBJ2-7|TRBV4-3|.|TRBD1
CASSRRTGAYEQYF
TGCGCCAGCAGCCGCAGGACAGGGGCCTACGAGCAGTACTTC
>TRBJ2-3|TRBV6-5|.|TRBD2
CASSYVASGTTTDTQYF
TGTGCCAGCAGTTACGTGGCTAGCGGAACTACCACAGATACGCAGTATTTT
>TRBJ1-5|TRBV7-9|many|.
CASSLDDQPQHF
TGTGCCAGCAGCTTAGATGATCAGCCCCAGCATTTT
>TRBJ1-6|TRBV4-2|.|.
CASSQGPGPSDSPLHF
TGTGCCAGCAGCCAAGGGCCGGGCCCTTCGGATTCACCCCTCCACTTT
>TRBJ1-2|TRBV28|.|.
CASSLQSYGYTF
TGTGCCAGCAGTTTACAGTCCTATGGCTACACCTTC
>TRBJ2-1|TRBV3-1|.|.
CASSQADTLPYNEQFF
TGTGCCAGCAGCCAAGCTGACACTCTTCCCTACAATGAGCAGTTCTTC
>TRBJ1-1|TRBV7-8|few|.
CASSGLLGNTEAFF
TGTGCCAGCAGCGGGCTTCTTGGGAACACTGAAGCTTTCTTT
>TRBJ2-7|TRBV29-1|.|TRBD1
CSVEMGTGTYEQYF
TGCAGCGTTGAAATGGGGACAGGGACGTACGAGCAGTACTTC
>TRBJ2-1|TRBV5-1|.|.
CASSLSQGSNIISYNEQFF
TGCGCCAGCAGCTTGAGCCAGGGTTCCAACATCATCTCCTACAATGAGCAGTTCTTC
>TRBJ1-1|TRBV10-3|few|.
CAISSDGQGTEAFF
TGTGCCATCAGTTCTGACGGGCAGGGGACTGAAGCTTTCTTT
>TRBJ2-7|TRBV10-3|.|TRBD1
CAIRPGQPYEQYF
TGTGCCATCAGACCGGGACAGCCGTACGAGCAGTACTTC
>TRBJ1-2|TRBV3-1|.|.
CASSQVGPGRGYTF
TGTGCCAGCAGCCAAGTTGGCCCAGGGCGTGGCTACACCTTC
>TRBJ2-6|TRBV10-3|many|.
CAISESTQGISGANVLTF
TGTGCCATCAGTGAGTCAACTCAGGGGATATCTGGGGCCAACGTCCTGACTTTC
>TRBJ2-3|TRBV18|many|TRBD2
CASSTRTSGGTDTQYF
TGTGCCAGCTCAACGAGGACTAGCGGGGGCACAGATACGCAGTATTTT
>TRBJ2-7|TRBV7-2|few|.
CASSRSNQAVEQYF
TGTGCCAGCAGCCGCTCAAATCAGGCGGTCGAGCAGTACTTC
>TRBJ2-1|TRBV12-3/TRBV12-4|many|.
CASSYTDVNEQFF
TGTGCCAGCAGTTACACGGACGTCAATGAGCAGTTCTTC
>TRBJ2-1|TRBV19|.|TRBD2
CASSIQSGRSNEQFF
TGTGCCAGTAGTATACAGAGCGGGAGGTCCAATGAGCAGTTCTTC
>TRBJ2-1|TRBV11-2|.|.
CASSPEGNEQFF
TGTGCCAGCAGCCCGGAGGGGAATGAGCAGTTCTTC
>TRBJ1-2|TRBV29-1|many|TRBD1
CSVGTGDYGYTF
TGCAGCGTAGGGACAGGGGACTATGGCTACACCTTC
>TRBJ2-3|TRBV20-1|.|.
CSALGLSTDTQYF
TGCAGTGCCCTCGGGCTTAGCACAGATACGCAGTATTTT
>TRBJ2-7|TRBV28|.|TRBD2
CASGGGYSYEQYF
TGTGCCAGCGGCGGGGGGTACTCCTACGAGCAGTACTTC
>TRBJ2-2|TRBV20-1|few|TRBD2
CSAIAGVPNTGELFF
TGCAGTGCTATTGCGGGAGTACCGAACACCGGGGAGCTGTTTTTT
>TRBJ1-1|TRBV18|many|.
CASSENEGQMNTEAFF
TGTGCCAGCTCAGAGAACGAGGGGCAAATGAACACTGAAGCTTTCTTT
>TRBJ1-1|TRBV29-1|.|.
CSVEHPGEAFF
TGCAGCGTTGAACATCCAGGAGAAGCTTTCTTT
>TRBJ1-6|TRBV6-5|many|.
CASRTDPFSDNSPLHF
TGTGCCAGCAGAACCGACCCATTCTCAGATAATTCACCCCTCCACTTT
>TRBJ1-3|TRBV7-2|many|.
CASSSPSGNTIYF
TGTGCCAGCAGCTCGCCCTCTGGAAACACCATATATTTT